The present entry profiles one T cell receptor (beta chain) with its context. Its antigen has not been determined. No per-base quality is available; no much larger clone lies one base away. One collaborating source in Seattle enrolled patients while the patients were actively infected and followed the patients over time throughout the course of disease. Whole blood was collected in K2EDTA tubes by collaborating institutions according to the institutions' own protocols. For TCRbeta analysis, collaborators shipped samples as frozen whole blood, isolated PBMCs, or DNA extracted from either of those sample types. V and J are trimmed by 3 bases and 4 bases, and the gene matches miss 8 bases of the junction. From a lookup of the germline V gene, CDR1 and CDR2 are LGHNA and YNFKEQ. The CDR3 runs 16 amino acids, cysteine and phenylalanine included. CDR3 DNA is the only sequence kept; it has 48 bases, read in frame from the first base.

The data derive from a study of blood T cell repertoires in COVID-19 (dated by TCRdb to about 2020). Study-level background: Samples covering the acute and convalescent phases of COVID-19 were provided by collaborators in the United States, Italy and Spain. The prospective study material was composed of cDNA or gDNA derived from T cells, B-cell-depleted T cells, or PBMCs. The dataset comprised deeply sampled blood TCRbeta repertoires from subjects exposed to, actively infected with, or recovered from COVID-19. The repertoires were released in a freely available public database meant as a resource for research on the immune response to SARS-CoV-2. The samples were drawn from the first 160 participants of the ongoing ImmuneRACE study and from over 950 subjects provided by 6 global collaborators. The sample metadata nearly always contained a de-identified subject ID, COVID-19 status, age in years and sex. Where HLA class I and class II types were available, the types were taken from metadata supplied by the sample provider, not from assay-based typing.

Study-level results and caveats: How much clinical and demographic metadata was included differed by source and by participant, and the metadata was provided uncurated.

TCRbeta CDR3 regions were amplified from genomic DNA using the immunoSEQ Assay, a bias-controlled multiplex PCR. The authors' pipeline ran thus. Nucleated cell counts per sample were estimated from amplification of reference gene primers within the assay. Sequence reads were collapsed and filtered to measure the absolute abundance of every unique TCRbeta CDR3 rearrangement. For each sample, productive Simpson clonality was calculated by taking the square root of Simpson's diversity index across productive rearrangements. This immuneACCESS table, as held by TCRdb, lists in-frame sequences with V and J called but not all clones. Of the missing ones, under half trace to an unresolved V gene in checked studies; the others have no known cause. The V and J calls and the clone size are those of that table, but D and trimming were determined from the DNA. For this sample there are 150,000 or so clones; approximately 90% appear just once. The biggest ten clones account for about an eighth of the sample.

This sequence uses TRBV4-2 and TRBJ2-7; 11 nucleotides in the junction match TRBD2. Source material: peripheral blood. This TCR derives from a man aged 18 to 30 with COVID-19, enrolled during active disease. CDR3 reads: CASSQDTSGRGYEQYF. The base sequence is TGTGCCAGCAGCCAGGACACTAGCGGGAGAGGGTACGAGCAGTACTTC.